This T cell receptor beta chain was recovered during a study of T cell responses to AZD1222 COVID-19 vaccine. Notes on the study in general: Scientists sampled the repertoires only once the peak T cell response had passed. Reportedly, nearly half the spike-specific TCRs target unmutated variant regions.

This clone occurred once. What it recognizes is unknown. Germline V gene sequence: CDR1 GTSNPN, CDR2 SVGIG (reference sequence). The CDR3 consists of 15 residues. Trimming took off 2 bases at V and 4 bases at J, with 16 bases between the two ends. Produced via immunoSEQ multiplex PCR; TCRdb's table is partial and in-frame only. Of more than 85,000 clones in the sample, over 75% were seen once. The chain has TRBV30 and TRBJ2-3; possibly TRBD1 or TRBD2 for D (5 bases each). This TCR was recovered from an adult in good health. The sample was peripheral blood, taken on day 0 of MenACWY control vaccination. The CDR3 coding sequence is TGTGCCTGGAGTATTGGCTTAGGGGACCCAGATACGCAGTATTTT. Translating gives CAWSIGLGDPDTQYF. Combining the CDR3 with reference TRBV30 and TRBJ2-3 gives the whole variable domain SQTIHQWPATLVQPVGSPLSLECTVEGTSNPNLYWYRQAAGRGLQLLFYSVGIGQISSEVPQNLSASRPQDRQFILSSKKLLLSDSGFYLCAWSIGLGDPDTQYFGPGTRLTVL.